The entry below gives a single TCR beta chain sequence along with its context. The data are from a study of technical replicates of blood from several donors. TCRdb's table, derived via immunoSEQ multiplex PCR, lists solely in-frame clones and lacks some. The profile shows some 54,000 clones, 93% of them singletons. Sample: PBMCs. The receptor was isolated from a human donor in good health. Some clones in this sample may be carry-over from other donors' samples.

CDR3 in amino acids: CASSLGLAGPGVEQYF. The CDR3 DNA reads TGCGCCAGCAGCTTGGGGCTAGCGGGGCCCGGAGTCGAGCAGTACTTC. The chain combines TRBV5-1 with TRBJ2-7; TRBD2 matches at 9 bases. Germline V gene data show CDR1 as SGHRS and CDR2 as YFSETQ. V was clipped by 0 bases and J by 6 bases; unmatched bases: 10. The CDR3 runs to 16 residues.